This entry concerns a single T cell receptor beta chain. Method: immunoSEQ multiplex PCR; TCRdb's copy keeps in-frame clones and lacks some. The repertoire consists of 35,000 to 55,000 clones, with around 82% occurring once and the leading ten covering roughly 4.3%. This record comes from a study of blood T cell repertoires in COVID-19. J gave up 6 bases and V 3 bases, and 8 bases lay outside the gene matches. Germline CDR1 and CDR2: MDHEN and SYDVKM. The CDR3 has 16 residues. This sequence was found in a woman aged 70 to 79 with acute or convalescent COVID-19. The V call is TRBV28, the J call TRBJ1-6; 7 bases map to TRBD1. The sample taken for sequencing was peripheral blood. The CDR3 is CASSFSSGGGNSPLHF. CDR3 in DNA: TGTGCCAGCAGTTTCTCATCAGGGGGTGGTAATTCACCCCTCCACTTT.